The rows below give T cell receptor beta chains drawn from one sample of a study of CD8 T cells in Susac syndrome. TCRdb processed the immunoSEQ multiplex PCR reads anew with MiXCR; each CDR3 protein has one entry. The data show 300,000 or so distinct CDR3 sequences, about 91% seen once. Sequencing was performed on CD4+ T cells from PBMCs. The receptors come from a human donor with multiple sclerosis. Each CDR3 is given with its conserved first and last residue. The D gene is left open where the match is weak. Not every row has a clone size; where given, it reads once, few, many or a size class.

j_gene: TRBJ2-5
v_gene: TRBV20-1
abundance: -
d_gene: TRBD1
CDR3aa: CSARNYRGAQETQYF
CDR3nt: TGCAGTGCTAGAAACTACAGGGGCGCCCAGGAGACCCAGTACTTC

j_gene: TRBJ1-2
v_gene: TRBV7-2
abundance: -
d_gene: -
CDR3aa: CASSLSRGDYGYTF
CDR3nt: TGTGCCAGCAGCTTATCTAGGGGAGACTATGGCTACACCTTC

j_gene: TRBJ2-7
v_gene: TRBV6-6
abundance: -
d_gene: TRBD2
CDR3aa: CASCREGDSYEQYF
CDR3nt: TGTGCCAGCTGCAGGGAGGGAGACTCCTACGAGCAGTACTTC

j_gene: TRBJ2-2
v_gene: TRBV30
abundance: -
d_gene: TRBD2
CDR3aa: CAWILGGAGTGTGELFF
CDR3nt: TGTGCCTGGATATTAGGAGGAGCGGGGACGGGGACCGGGGAGCTGTTTTTT

j_gene: TRBJ2-7
v_gene: TRBV20-1
abundance: once
d_gene: -
CDR3aa: CSALSQGRSYEQYF
CDR3nt: TGCAGTGCTTTATCACAGGGCCGCTCCTACGAGCAGTACTTC

j_gene: TRBJ1-2
v_gene: TRBV5-4
abundance: -
d_gene: -
CDR3aa: CASSFEGFGYTF
CDR3nt: TGTGCCAGCAGCTTCGAGGGATTTGGCTACACCTTC

j_gene: TRBJ2-5
v_gene: TRBV11-2
abundance: -
d_gene: -
CDR3aa: CASRSNRGGETQYF
CDR3nt: TGTGCCAGCAGGTCTAACAGGGGAGGGGAGACCCAGTACTTC

j_gene: TRBJ1-3
v_gene: TRBV19
abundance: -
d_gene: -
CDR3aa: CASRSGADSGNTIYF
CDR3nt: TGTGCCAGTAGGTCCGGGGCTGACTCTGGAAACACCATATATTTT

j_gene: TRBJ2-7
v_gene: TRBV5-1
abundance: -
d_gene: -
CDR3aa: CASSLDNYEQYF
CDR3nt: TGCGCCAGCAGCTTGGACAACTACGAGCAGTACTTC

j_gene: TRBJ1-4
v_gene: TRBV7-9
abundance: -
d_gene: TRBD1
CDR3aa: CASSSGQGWNEKLFF
CDR3nt: TGTGCCAGCAGCTCTGGACAGGGCTGGAATGAAAAACTGTTTTTT

j_gene: TRBJ1-5
v_gene: TRBV13
abundance: -
d_gene: -
CDR3aa: CASSLVELRDPPQSAQHF
CDR3nt: TGTGCCAGCAGCTTAGTTGAGCTCAGGGATCCGCCGCAATCAGCCCAGCATTTT

j_gene: TRBJ2-7
v_gene: TRBV9
abundance: -
d_gene: -
CDR3aa: CASSVGTTGTEQYF
CDR3nt: TGTGCCAGCAGCGTAGGGACAACAGGGACCGAGCAGTACTTC

j_gene: TRBJ1-2
v_gene: TRBV2
abundance: -
d_gene: -
CDR3aa: CASSAGYYGYTF
CDR3nt: TGTGCCAGCAGTGCGGGGTACTATGGCTACACCTTC

j_gene: TRBJ2-5
v_gene: TRBV5-1
abundance: -
d_gene: -
CDR3aa: CASSYGVYQETQYF
CDR3nt: TGCGCCAGCAGCTACGGAGTGTACCAAGAGACCCAGTACTTC

j_gene: TRBJ2-3
v_gene: TRBV12-3/TRBV12-4
abundance: few
d_gene: TRBD2
CDR3aa: CASSLSGGTDTQYF
CDR3nt: TGTGCCAGCAGTTTAAGCGGGGGCACAGATACGCAGTATTTT

j_gene: TRBJ2-7
v_gene: TRBV27
abundance: -
d_gene: TRBD1
CDR3aa: CASSFADRGHEQYF
CDR3nt: TGTGCCAGCAGTTTTGCGGACAGGGGCCACGAGCAGTACTTC

j_gene: TRBJ2-1
v_gene: TRBV5-1
abundance: -
d_gene: TRBD2
CDR3aa: CASSLSGLARLEQFF
CDR3nt: TGCGCCAGCAGCTTGTCCGGACTAGCGCGCCTTGAGCAGTTCTTC

j_gene: TRBJ2-7
v_gene: TRBV19
abundance: -
d_gene: TRBD2
CDR3aa: CASSTPGLAYEQYF
CDR3nt: TGTGCCAGTAGTACCCCGGGACTAGCCTACGAGCAGTACTTC

j_gene: TRBJ2-7
v_gene: TRBV12-3/TRBV12-4
abundance: once
d_gene: TRBD2
CDR3aa: CASSLETAGVYEQYF
CDR3nt: TGTGCCAGCAGTTTAGAGACGGCGGGAGTGTACGAGCAGTACTTC

j_gene: TRBJ2-3
v_gene: TRBV3-1
abundance: few
d_gene: -
CDR3aa: CASSQDTDTQYF
CDR3nt: TGTGCCAGCAGCCAAGACACAGATACGCAGTATTTT

j_gene: TRBJ2-3
v_gene: TRBV5-1
abundance: -
d_gene: -
CDR3aa: CASSSGVIVTDTQYF
CDR3nt: TGCGCCAGCAGCTCCGGGGTTATCGTCACAGATACGCAGTATTTT

j_gene: TRBJ2-6
v_gene: TRBV5-1
abundance: -
d_gene: -
CDR3aa: CASSFGGGANVLTF
CDR3nt: TGCGCCAGCAGCTTTGGAGGCGGGGCCAACGTCCTGACTTTC

j_gene: TRBJ2-1
v_gene: TRBV27
abundance: -
d_gene: -
CDR3aa: CASSPLNNSGGF
CDR3nt: TGTGCCAGCAGCCCCCTTAATAATTCAGGAGGCTTC

j_gene: TRBJ2-7
v_gene: TRBV7-8
abundance: -
d_gene: -
CDR3aa: CASSLLGDYEQYF
CDR3nt: TGTGCCAGCAGCTTATTAGGGGACTACGAGCAGTACTTC

j_gene: TRBJ1-2
v_gene: TRBV2
abundance: once
d_gene: TRBD1
CDR3aa: CASKTGGQEDYGYTF
CDR3nt: TGTGCCAGCAAAACAGGGGGACAGGAAGACTATGGCTACACCTTC

j_gene: TRBJ2-5
v_gene: TRBV18
abundance: -
d_gene: TRBD2
CDR3aa: CASSPRTSLQETQYF
CDR3nt: TGTGCCAGCTCACCGCGGACTAGCCTACAAGAGACCCAGTACTTC

j_gene: TRBJ2-1
v_gene: TRBV7-8
abundance: -
d_gene: -
CDR3aa: CASSPYRQDNEQFF
CDR3nt: TGTGCCAGCAGCCCCTACCGGCAGGACAATGAGCAGTTCTTC

j_gene: TRBJ2-6
v_gene: TRBV6-1
abundance: once
d_gene: -
CDR3aa: CASSEQGAGANVLTF
CDR3nt: TGTGCCAGCAGTGAGCAGGGAGCTGGGGCCAACGTCCTGACTTTC

j_gene: TRBJ1-2
v_gene: TRBV12-3/TRBV12-4
abundance: -
d_gene: -
CDR3aa: CASSRWAGRYGYTF
CDR3nt: TGTGCCAGCAGTCGATGGGCAGGGCGGTATGGCTACACCTTC

j_gene: TRBJ2-1
v_gene: TRBV3-1
abundance: -
d_gene: -
CDR3aa: CASSRSLGSYNEQFF
CDR3nt: TGTGCCAGCAGCCGATCCCTGGGCTCCTACAATGAGCAGTTCTTC

j_gene: TRBJ2-5
v_gene: TRBV5-4
abundance: -
d_gene: -
CDR3aa: CASSLGQTYQETQYF
CDR3nt: TGTGCCAGCAGCTTGGGACAGACCTACCAAGAGACCCAGTACTTC

j_gene: TRBJ1-6
v_gene: TRBV27
abundance: -
d_gene: -
CDR3aa: CASRTATAYNSPLHF
CDR3nt: TGTGCCAGCAGGACCGCTACGGCCTATAATTCACCCCTCCACTTT

j_gene: TRBJ1-5
v_gene: TRBV20-1
abundance: -
d_gene: -
CDR3aa: CSARSPGDNQPQHF
CDR3nt: TGCAGTGCTAGATCCCCCGGAGACAATCAGCCCCAGCATTTT

j_gene: TRBJ2-5
v_gene: TRBV20-1
abundance: -
d_gene: TRBD2
CDR3aa: CSAPGLAAAARETQYF
CDR3nt: TGCAGTGCTCCGGGACTAGCGGCAGCAGCTAGGGAGACCCAGTACTTC

j_gene: TRBJ1-5
v_gene: TRBV5-5
abundance: once
d_gene: -
CDR3aa: CASSPTAYSNQPQHF
CDR3nt: TGTGCCAGCAGCCCGACAGCCTATAGCAATCAGCCCCAGCATTTT

j_gene: TRBJ1-1
v_gene: TRBV29-1
abundance: -
d_gene: -
CDR3aa: CSVEGTLTDEAFF
CDR3nt: TGCAGCGTTGAAGGGACGCTTACCGATGAAGCTTTCTTT

j_gene: TRBJ2-2
v_gene: TRBV18
abundance: -
d_gene: TRBD2
CDR3aa: CASSAFSGTNTGELFF
CDR3nt: TGTGCCAGCTCAGCATTTAGCGGGACGAACACCGGGGAGCTGTTTTTT

j_gene: TRBJ2-3
v_gene: TRBV30
abundance: -
d_gene: -
CDR3aa: CAWSVRGDTQYF
CDR3nt: TGTGCCTGGAGTGTGAGGGGGGATACGCAGTATTTT

j_gene: TRBJ1-4
v_gene: TRBV10-3
abundance: -
d_gene: -
CDR3aa: CAISPGTIEEKLFF
CDR3nt: TGTGCCATCAGCCCCGGGACGATAGAAGAAAAACTGTTTTTT

j_gene: TRBJ1-2
v_gene: TRBV6-5
abundance: -
d_gene: -
CDR3aa: CASSYSRLRGYTF
CDR3nt: TGTGCCAGCAGTTACTCCCGGTTGAGGGGCTACACCTTC

j_gene: TRBJ2-6
v_gene: TRBV30
abundance: -
d_gene: -
CDR3aa: CAGQEASGANVLTF
CDR3nt: TGTGCCGGCCAGGAGGCTTCTGGGGCCAACGTCCTGACTTTC

j_gene: TRBJ2-5
v_gene: TRBV20-1
abundance: -
d_gene: TRBD2
CDR3aa: CSAFRGGFGETQYF
CDR3nt: TGCAGTGCCTTCCGCGGGGGGTTCGGAGAGACCCAGTACTTC

j_gene: TRBJ2-5
v_gene: TRBV20-1
abundance: -
d_gene: TRBD2
CDR3aa: CSASDGGKETQYF
CDR3nt: TGCAGTGCTAGCGACGGGGGGAAAGAGACCCAGTACTTC

j_gene: TRBJ2-1
v_gene: TRBV3-1
abundance: -
d_gene: -
CDR3aa: CASSLAGGRYNEQFF
CDR3nt: TGTGCCAGCAGCCTCGCCGGGGGACGCTACAATGAGCAGTTCTTC

j_gene: TRBJ2-3
v_gene: TRBV2
abundance: -
d_gene: TRBD1
CDR3aa: CANQRDRGMGTQYF
CDR3nt: TGTGCCAATCAAAGGGACAGGGGTATGGGTACGCAGTATTTT

j_gene: TRBJ2-5
v_gene: TRBV7-2
abundance: once
d_gene: -
CDR3aa: CASSLDWALRATQYF
CDR3nt: TGTGCCAGCAGCTTAGATTGGGCCCTCAGGGCGACCCAGTACTTC

j_gene: TRBJ2-3
v_gene: TRBV29-1
abundance: once
d_gene: -
CDR3aa: CSVRDRKDKPNSTDTQYF
CDR3nt: TGCAGCGTTAGAGACAGGAAGGACAAACCGAATAGCACAGATACGCAGTATTTT

j_gene: TRBJ2-5
v_gene: TRBV28
abundance: -
d_gene: -
CDR3aa: CASSMDNLQGETQYF
CDR3nt: TGTGCCAGCAGCATGGACAACCTCCAAGGGGAGACCCAGTACTTC

j_gene: TRBJ2-2
v_gene: TRBV11-2
abundance: -
d_gene: -
CDR3aa: CASSLAPVSGGELFF
CDR3nt: TGTGCCAGCAGCTTAGCCCCCGTTTCTGGCGGGGAGCTGTTTTTT

j_gene: TRBJ2-5
v_gene: TRBV18
abundance: -
d_gene: -
CDR3aa: CASSLQAEKETQYF
CDR3nt: TGTGCCAGCTCACTGCAAGCGGAGAAAGAGACCCAGTACTTC

j_gene: TRBJ2-5
v_gene: TRBV29-1
abundance: -
d_gene: -
CDR3aa: CSVGQAETQYF
CDR3nt: TGCAGCGTCGGACAAGCCGAGACCCAGTACTTC

j_gene: TRBJ2-5
v_gene: TRBV3-1
abundance: -
d_gene: -
CDR3aa: CASSQEATQYF
CDR3nt: TGTGCCAGCAGCCAAGAGGCGACCCAGTACTTC

j_gene: TRBJ1-1
v_gene: TRBV25-1
abundance: -
d_gene: -
CDR3aa: CASSEFGRDAEAFF
CDR3nt: TGTGCCAGCAGTGAATTTGGCAGGGACGCTGAAGCTTTCTTT

j_gene: TRBJ2-1
v_gene: TRBV10-3
abundance: -
d_gene: -
CDR3aa: CAISESNAPQSDEQFF
CDR3nt: TGTGCCATCAGTGAGTCGAACGCTCCTCAGTCGGATGAGCAGTTCTTC

j_gene: TRBJ2-1
v_gene: TRBV7-9
abundance: -
d_gene: TRBD2
CDR3aa: CASSLPGLAGARNEQFF
CDR3nt: TGTGCCAGCAGCTTACCGGGACTAGCGGGAGCGCGTAATGAGCAGTTCTTC

j_gene: TRBJ2-7
v_gene: TRBV10-3
abundance: -
d_gene: -
CDR3aa: CAISESANEQYF
CDR3nt: TGTGCCATCAGTGAGTCCGCTAACGAGCAGTACTTC

j_gene: TRBJ1-5
v_gene: TRBV19
abundance: once
d_gene: -
CDR3aa: CASIGRVQPQHF
CDR3nt: TGTGCCAGTATCGGCAGGGTTCAGCCCCAGCATTTT

j_gene: TRBJ2-1
v_gene: TRBV30
abundance: -
d_gene: TRBD1
CDR3aa: CAWTPGQGPYNEQFF
CDR3nt: TGTGCCTGGACCCCGGGACAGGGTCCCTACAATGAGCAGTTCTTC

j_gene: TRBJ2-1
v_gene: TRBV12-3/TRBV12-4
abundance: -
d_gene: -
CDR3aa: CASSPRVGARNEQFF
CDR3nt: TGTGCCAGCAGTCCTCGGGTGGGGGCGCGGAATGAGCAGTTCTTC